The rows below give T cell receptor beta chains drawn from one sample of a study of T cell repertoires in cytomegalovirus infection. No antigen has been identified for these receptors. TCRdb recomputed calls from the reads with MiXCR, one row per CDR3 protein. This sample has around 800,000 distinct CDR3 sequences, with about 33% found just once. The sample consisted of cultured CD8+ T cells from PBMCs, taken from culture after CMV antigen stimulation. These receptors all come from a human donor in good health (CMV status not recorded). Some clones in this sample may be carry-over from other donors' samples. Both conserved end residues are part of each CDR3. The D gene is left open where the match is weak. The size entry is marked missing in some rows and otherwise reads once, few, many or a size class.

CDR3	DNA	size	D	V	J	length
CSARPMDWTYTDTQYF	TGCAGTGCTAGACCTATGGACTGGACTTACACAGATACGCAGTATTTT	few	NA	TRBV20-1	TRBJ2-3	16
CASSQTGQGGNTEAFF	TGTGCCAGCAGCCAAACCGGACAGGGAGGAAACACTGAAGCTTTCTTT	few	TRBD1	TRBV14	TRBJ1-1	16
CASSVTRVPSNYGYTF	TGTGCCAGCAGCGTCACGAGGGTACCCTCTAACTATGGCTACACCTTC	many	NA	TRBV7-2	TRBJ1-2	16
CASSYSGGTTNTGELFF	TGTGCCAGCAGTTACTCCGGGGGGACAACGAACACCGGGGAGCTGTTTTTT	many	NA	TRBV6-5	TRBJ2-2	17
CASSLRGAGKFENYGYTF	TGTGCCAGCAGTTTGCGGGGGGCAGGGAAGTTTGAAAACTATGGCTACACCTTC	NA	NA	TRBV27	TRBJ1-2	18
CASSTDRGPSYNEQFF	TGTGCCAGCAGCACAGACAGGGGACCATCCTACAATGAGCAGTTCTTC	few	TRBD1	TRBV9	TRBJ2-1	16
CASSPWTADTQYF	TGTGCCAGCAGTCCCTGGACGGCAGATACGCAGTATTTT	NA	NA	TRBV14	TRBJ2-3	13
CASSDSAGNQPQHF	TGTGCCAGCAGTGACTCTGCAGGGAATCAGCCCCAGCATTTT	NA	NA	TRBV6-4	TRBJ1-5	14
CASGPTGTVEAFF	TGTGCCAGCGGTCCCACCGGGACAGTTGAAGCTTTCTTT	NA	TRBD1	TRBV27	TRBJ1-1	13
CSVDSPGSGANVLTF	TGCAGCGTTGATAGCCCCGGCTCTGGGGCCAACGTCCTGACTTTC	few	NA	TRBV29-1	TRBJ2-6	15
CASSLSGGGYTF	TGTGCCAGCAGTTTATCAGGGGGCGGCTACACCTTC	many	TRBD1	TRBV27	TRBJ1-2	12
CASSTGFGYNEQFF	TGTGCCAGTAGTACCGGGTTCGGCTACAATGAGCAGTTCTTC	many	NA	TRBV19	TRBJ2-1	14
CASSLVIKRGRNEQFF	TGTGCCAGCAGTTTAGTCATCAAGCGGGGGCGGAATGAGCAGTTCTTC	NA	TRBD2	TRBV12-3/TRBV12-4	TRBJ2-1	16
CASSATGTTTYEQYF	TGTGCCAGCAGTGCGACCGGGACGACCACCTACGAGCAGTACTTC	NA	NA	TRBV6-1	TRBJ2-7	15
CASRLTLAGPQETQYF	TGTGCCAGCAGGTTAACGCTAGCGGGGCCCCAAGAGACCCAGTACTTC	many	TRBD2	TRBV7-2	TRBJ2-5	16
CASSLRAGGMRTTLETQYF	TGTGCCAGCAGCTTAAGGGCAGGGGGCATGCGGACAACTTTAGAGACCCAGTACTTC	few	TRBD1	TRBV7-6	TRBJ2-5	19
CASSLPGRVSTDTQYF	TGTGCCAGCAGCCTACCCGGACGCGTGAGCACAGATACGCAGTATTTT	NA	NA	TRBV3-1	TRBJ2-3	16
CASSQGQQRYQETQYF	TGTGCCAGCAGCCAAGGTCAACAGAGATACCAAGAGACCCAGTACTTC	NA	NA	TRBV14	TRBJ2-5	16
CASRPQIMNTEAFF	TGTGCCAGCAGACCACAGATTATGAACACTGAAGCTTTCTTT	many	NA	TRBV11-2	TRBJ1-1	14
CASRDRARTEAFF	TGTGCCAGCAGGGACAGGGCGCGAACTGAAGCTTTCTTT	many	TRBD1	TRBV27	TRBJ1-1	13
CASSVGGKGTDTQYF	TGTGCCAGCAGCGTAGGGGGGAAAGGCACAGATACGCAGTATTTT	few	NA	TRBV9	TRBJ2-3	15
CASSQVWGRQGTYYEQYF	TGTGCCAGCAGCCAAGTTTGGGGGAGACAGGGCACCTACTACGAGCAGTACTTC	NA	TRBD1	TRBV3-1	TRBJ2-7	18
CASSPGTSGPQHF	TGTGCCAGCAGCCCCGGGACGTCGGGCCCCCAGCATTTT	many	NA	TRBV7-9	TRBJ1-5	13
CASSGDRSLSGYTF	TGCGCCAGCAGTGGGGACAGAAGTCTATCCGGCTACACCTTC	NA	TRBD1	TRBV10-1	TRBJ1-2	14
CASSSDTPEAFF	TGTGCCAGCAGCTCGGACACCCCGGAGGCTTTCTTT	few	NA	TRBV7-2	TRBJ1-1	12
CASSPPPGGDGYTF	TGTGCCAGCAGCCCCCCCCCAGGGGGCGATGGCTACACCTTC	NA	TRBD1	TRBV11-2	TRBJ1-2	14
CASSYGPGPGTEAFF	TGTGCCAGCAGTTACGGTCCGGGGCCGGGCACTGAAGCTTTCTTT	NA	NA	TRBV6-2/TRBV6-3	TRBJ1-1	15
CASGQTSGSSYNEQFF	TGTGCCAGCGGCCAGACTAGCGGTTCCTCCTACAATGAGCAGTTCTTC	NA	TRBD2	TRBV7-9	TRBJ2-1	16